One sample yielded the 21 T cell receptor beta chains listed below, sequenced in a study of type 1 and type 2 diabetes patients. PCR was run on genomic DNA. A primer set of 30 forward and 13 reverse primers amplified the CDR3. TCRdb reanalysed the multiplex PCR reads using MiXCR and keeps one entry per CDR3 protein. Among 250,000 or so distinct CDR3 sequences, approximately 50% were seen once, and the ten largest hold approximately 14%. The sequencing sample was made of peripheral blood mononuclear cells (PBMCs). The receptors were gathered from a man in his late teens or twenties with type 2 diabetes.

This sequence joins TRBV27 and TRBJ2-2; the D is unclear. V gave up 3 bases and J gave up 4 bases, with 6 bases separating them. This CDR3 spans 13 amino acids. CDR1 is MNHEY and CDR2 is SMNVEV in the germline V gene (reference sequence). The CDR3 region is CASSFRSTGELFF. The CDR3 nucleotides are TGTGCCAGCAGTTTCAGGAGCACCGGGGAGCTGTTTTTT.

The rearrangement uses TRBV20-1 and TRBJ2-7; 8 bases match TRBD2. The length of the CDR3 is 15 residues. Germline lookup yields CDR1 DFQATT and CDR2 SNEGSKA (reference sequence). Trimming took 6 bases from V and 7 from J; bases not matched to a gene: 17. CDR3 in amino acids: CSAKRGSGDPTEQYF. CDR3 sequence (DNA): TGCAGTGCCAAGAGGGGTAGCGGGGACCCTACGGAGCAGTACTTC.

This clonotype was detected once. The chain has TRBV19 and TRBJ2-3; 9 bases are a match to TRBD2. Losses at the gene ends were 3 bases for V and 5 bases for J; bases not matched to a gene: 6. The CDR3 is 15 residues long. CDR1 and CDR2 from the germline V gene are LNHDA and SQIVND (reference sequence). The CDR3 nucleotides read TGTGCCAGTAGTATCCCTAGCGGGATGGTAGATACGCAGTATTTT. Translation gives CASSIPSGMVDTQYF.

Turning to this clonotype: The junction departs from germline at one end; a sequencing error may be responsible. The chain carries TRBV19 and TRBJ1-1, with a possible D match to TRBD1 (5 bases). Germline loops: CDR1 LNHDA, CDR2 SQIVND (reference sequence). The CDR3 runs 14 residues. The CDR3 here is CASSRGDWVTKAFF. CDR3 coding DNA: TGTGCCAGTAGTAGAGGGGATTGGGTCACTAAAGCTTTCTTT.

This clonotype was seen a handful of times. This chain uses TRBV7-4 with TRBJ2-1, with D tentatively TRBD2 (6 bases). The CDR3 contains 14 residues. Germline CDR1 SGHVT, CDR2 SQSDAQ. The V gene lost 1 base and the J gene lost 7 bases, with 11 bases spanning the gap. CDR3 protein: CASSLGGMGNEQFF. The CDR3 nucleotides read TGTGCCAGCAGCTTAGGCGGGATGGGGAATGAGCAGTTCTTC.

This clonotype appeared a few times. The rearrangement links TRBV19 to TRBJ1-1; D unresolved. CDR3 length: 13 residues. The ends were cut back, 3 bases at V and 1 base at J, with 6 bases in the middle. Germline lookup yields CDR1 LNHDA and CDR2 SQIVND (reference sequence). CDR3 sequence reads: CASSIMENTEAFF. CDR3 DNA sequence: TGTGCCAGTAGTATTATGGAGAACACTGAAGCTTTCTTT.

This sequence joins TRBV12-3 or TRBV12-4 and TRBJ1-2; TRBD1 matches at 8 bases. V lost 0 bases to trimming and J lost 1 base; unmatched junction nucleotides: 7. The CDR3 covers 17 residues. The DNA for the CDR3 is TGTGCCAGCAGTTTAGCGGGAGCAGGGGGCCTTAACTATGGCTACACCTTC. This codes for CASSLAGAGGLNYGYTF.

In this sample, this clonotype turned up many times. The J gene is TRBJ2-5, the V gene TRBV2, with TRBD2 matching over 7 bases. V lost 7 bases and J lost 10; bases outside the gene matches: 12. This CDR3 spans 13 amino acids. Germline CDR1 is SNHLY and CDR2 is FYNNEI. In DNA, the CDR3 is TGTGCCAGCAAGGACCGTGAGAGCGGGGACCAGTACTTC. This sequence encodes CASKDRESGDQYF.

The rearrangement links TRBV19 to TRBJ2-2; 8 bases are shared with TRBD1. V shed 7 bases, J shed 4 bases, and the junction held 5 bases outside the gene matches. This CDR3 is 14 amino acids long. From germline, CDR1 is LNHDA and CDR2 SQIVND (reference sequence). The CDR3 protein is CASTWGTGTGELFF. As DNA, the CDR3 is TGTGCCAGTACTTGGGGGACAGGCACCGGGGAGCTGTTTTTT.

The chain employs TRBV18 and TRBJ2-7; a possible D gene is TRBD2 (5 bases). V was pared by 6 bases and J by 4 bases, with 10 bases between. The length of the CDR3 is 12 residues. Per the germline V gene, CDR1 is KGHSH and CDR2 is LQKENI. The CDR3 DNA follows: TGTGCCAGCTCCGAAACTAGTTACGAGCAGTACTTC. This translates into CASSETSYEQYF.

This clonotype was counted a few times. The chain joins TRBV24-1 to TRBJ2-1, with 13 positions matching TRBD2. V trimming: 8 bases; J trimming: 6 bases; junction bases outside the gene matches: 9. The CDR3 consists of 16 residues. Germline V gene lookup returns CDR1 KGHDR and CDR2 SFDVKD. The CDR3 loop is CATNGTSGILGNEQFF. The CDR3 DNA reads TGTGCCACCAACGGGACTAGCGGGATTTTGGGCAATGAGCAGTTCTTC.

The chain has TRBV20-1 and TRBJ1-6, with D hard to call. V gave up 0 bases and J gave up 12 bases, with 15 bases separating them. The CDR3 sequence is 14 residues long. Looked up from germline, CDR1 is DFQATT and CDR2 is SNEGSKA (reference sequence). CDR3 protein: CSARERTGWEPLHF. CDR3 nucleotides: TGCAGTGCTAGAGAGAGGACTGGCTGGGAACCCCTCCACTTT.

This rearrangement joins TRBV28 to TRBJ1-4; a possible D gene is TRBD1 (6 bases). Germline V gene data show CDR1 as MDHEN and CDR2 as SYDVKM. This CDR3 contains 15 residues. V lost 3 bases to trimming and J lost 5 bases, with 13 bases between them. CDR3 DNA: TGTGCCAGCAGTTTCCCCGGGGGGCAGAATGAAAAACTGTTTTTT. Translation gives CASSFPGGQNEKLFF.

A few counts support this clonotype. The rearrangement links TRBV2 to TRBJ2-7; unclear D gene. Trimming removed 0 bases from V and 4 bases from J, with 16 bases in between. The germline V gene encodes CDR1 SNHLY and CDR2 FYNNEI. The CDR3 runs 16 residues. The CDR3 reads CASSEALMASRYEQYF. For the CDR3, the DNA is TGTGCCAGCAGTGAAGCGCTTATGGCTAGTCGTTACGAGCAGTACTTC.

This clonotype was seen only a few times. The V gene is TRBV19, the J gene TRBJ2-2; D is undetermined. Germline loops: CDR1 LNHDA, CDR2 SQIVND (reference sequence). The CDR3 totals 15 residues. Trimming removed 7 bases from V and 1 base from J, with 13 bases in between. CDR3 DNA: TGTGCCAGTAAGGAAGGACGGTGGAACACCGGGGAGCTGTTTTTT. It codes for CASKEGRWNTGELFF. The variable domain in full, completed from reference TRBV19 and TRBJ2-2, reads DGGITQSPKYLFRKEGQNVTLSCEQNLNHDAMYWYRQDPGQGLRLIYYSQIVNDFQKGDIAEGYSVSREKKESFPLTVTSAQKNPTAFYLCASKEGRWNTGELFFGEGSRLTVL.

The table lists this clonotype with a few counts. The CDR3 DNA follows: TGTGCCAGTAGTATCTCCGGAAACCCAGATACGCAGTATTTT. This encodes CASSISGNPDTQYF. J is TRBJ2-3 and V is TRBV19; the D is unclear. CDR3 length: 14 residues. CDR1 is LNHDA and CDR2 is SQIVND in the germline V gene (reference sequence). V dropped 3 bases and J dropped 4 bases, with 11 bases sitting between them.

The rearrangement uses TRBV2 and TRBJ2-1, with 11 nucleotides matching TRBD1. The junction had 4 bases not matched to a gene; V was cut back by 6 bases and J by 9 bases. Germline lookup yields CDR1 SNHLY and CDR2 FYNNEI. CDR3 size: 13 residues. The CDR3 coding sequence is TGTGCCAGCAGGGGACAGGGGGTAGGTGAGCAGTTCTTC. Translating gives CASRGQGVGEQFF.

The chain employs TRBV6-6 and TRBJ1-5, with TRBD1 matching over 11 bases. Germline V gene lookup returns CDR1 MNHNY and CDR2 SVGAGI (reference sequence). The CDR3 covers 16 residues. V shed 5 bases, J shed 1 base, and the junction held 4 bases outside the gene matches. The chain's CDR3 is CASSGGQGASNQPQHF. The CDR3 nucleotides are TGTGCCAGCAGTGGCGGACAGGGGGCGAGCAATCAGCCCCAGCATTTT.

The rearrangement uses TRBV2 and TRBJ1-2; D gene uncertain. Trimming removed 5 bases from V and 3 bases from J, with 10 bases in between. The CDR3 contains 13 residues. CDR1 is SNHLY, CDR2 FYNNEI, per germline. The CDR3 coding sequence is TGTGCCAGCAGTTACGGAAAGGACTATGGCTACACCTTC. Its protein product is CASSYGKDYGYTF.

This clonotype was counted a few times. The V gene is TRBV20-1, the J gene TRBJ1-1; TRBD1 agrees at 10 bases. CDR3 length equals 16 residues. Germline V CDR1 and CDR2: DFQATT, SNEGSKA (reference sequence). Trimming cost V 2 bases and J 0 bases; bases outside gene matches: 6. CDR3 protein: CSARSRGTGVNTEAFF. The CDR3 region has the DNA TGCAGTGCTAGAAGCCGAGGGACAGGGGTGAACACTGAAGCTTTCTTT.

The sample holds a few counts of this clonotype. The V call is TRBV27, the J call TRBJ2-7; no clear D. There are 13 residues in the CDR3. CDR1 and CDR2 (germline): MNHEY, SMNVEV (reference sequence). V dropped 8 bases and J dropped 2 bases, with 13 bases sitting between them. CDR3 nucleotide sequence: TGTGCCAGCGGCCTCGGGTTCCCCTACGAGCAGTACTTC. It encodes CASGLGFPYEQYF.